A single sample gave rise to the 4 T cell receptor beta chains below, sequenced in a study of T cell changes during pregnancy in multiple sclerosis. The repertoire was sequenced with immunoSEQ multiplex PCR; TCRdb's copy has only in-frame clones and lacks some. The table lists around 42,000 clones, about 87% of them singletons. Sequences were derived from peripheral blood, sampled in the first trimester of pregnancy. The source of these receptors is a female donor in good health, enrolled as a control in a pregnancy study.

In its sample, this clone was seen once. V is TRBV9 and J is TRBJ2-3, with 10 bases lining up with TRBD2. Germline V gene sequence: CDR1 SGDLS, CDR2 YYNGEE. CDR3 size: 16 residues. The trim removed 4 bases at V and 8 bases at J, leaving 13 bases unmatched. The CDR3 DNA is TGTGCCAGCAGCCCTCCGTCGACTAGCGGGTCGGGTACGCAGTATTTT. It translates to CASSPPSTSGSGTQYF.

The rearrangement uses TRBV2 and TRBJ2-1, with TRBD2 matching 8 bases. After removal of 3 bases from V and 7 bases from J, the junction contained 8 bases not matched to a gene. Germline values: CDR1 SNHLY, CDR2 FYNNEI. This CDR3 is built from 15 residues. CDR3 nucleotides: TGTGCCAGCAGTGACCAGGGACTAGACAGAAATGAGCAGTTCTTC. This encodes CASSDQGLDRNEQFF.

The rearrangement joins TRBV6-1 to TRBJ1-2, with D uncertain. Trimming removed 3 bases from V and 4 bases from J, with 12 bases in between. Per the germline V gene, CDR1 is MNHNS and CDR2 is SASEGT. This CDR3 has 14 residues. CDR3 region: CASSEQRRSYGYTF. The DNA of the CDR3 is TGTGCCAGCAGTGAGCAACGGAGGTCCTATGGCTACACCTTC.

The V call is TRBV4-3, the J call TRBJ2-1, with D possibly matching TRBD2 (6 bases). The CDR3 runs to 17 residues. Looked up from germline, CDR1 is LGHNA and CDR2 is YSLEER. The V gene lost 0 bases and the J gene lost 0 bases, with 12 bases spanning the gap. CDR3 in DNA: TGCGCCAGCAGCCAAGATTCAGCGACTAGCTCCTACAATGAGCAGTTCTTC. Its protein is CASSQDSATSSYNEQFF.